The 17 T cell receptor beta chains below all came from one sample that was sequenced in a study of blood T cell repertoires in COVID-19. Only in-frame clones appear in the TCRdb table, and some are missing; sequencing was by immunoSEQ multiplex PCR. This sample has about 40,000 clones, with 75% to 90% found just once. Sequencing was done on a sample of peripheral blood. All receptors derive from a woman in her 70s with acute or convalescent COVID-19.

On this clone itself: At the DNA level, this CDR3 is encoded by other sequences in the same sample as well. The chain uses TRBV20-1 and TRBJ2-7; TRBD2 is a possible D gene (5 bases). Per germline, CDR1 DFQATT and CDR2 SNEGSKA (reference sequence). V lost 3 bases, J lost 6 bases, and 9 bases lay in between. CDR3 length: 11 amino acids. The CDR3 region is CSARSGFEQYV. DNA of the CDR3: TGCAGTGCTAGGTCGGGATTCGAGCAGTACGTC.

The rearrangement links TRBV28 to TRBJ1-1; a possible D gene is TRBD1 (5 bases). The CDR3 is 14 residues long. Per the germline V gene, CDR1 is MDHEN and CDR2 is SYDVKM. V was cut by 3 bases and J by 4 bases, with 12 bases left in between. This chain's CDR3 is CASSFSGGGTEAFF. The CDR3 nucleotides are TGTGCCAGCAGTTTTTCTGGGGGGGGCACTGAAGCTTTCTTT.

The rearrangement links TRBV10-1 to TRBJ2-3; D call uncertain. Germline-derived CDR1 and CDR2 are WNHNN and SYGVQD (reference sequence). The V end lost 8 bases, the J end lost 0 bases, and 6 bases lay between the germline ends. The CDR3 consists of 12 residues. CDR3 region: CASGSSTDTQYF. CDR3 DNA: TGCGCCAGCGGCTCTAGCACAGATACGCAGTATTTT.

The V call is TRBV7-6, the J call TRBJ2-3; weak D call: TRBD1 (6 bases). Trimming took 4 bases from V and 2 from J, leaving 10 bases between them. The germline CDR1 and CDR2 sequences are SGHVS and FNYEAQ. This CDR3 has 14 residues. CDR3 sequence (DNA): TGTGCCAGCAGCTCGGACAGAACCACAGATACGCAGTATTTT. Protein product: CASSSDRTTDTQYF.

As concerns this clone: The junction does not match germline at one end; this may be a read error. V is TRBV19 and J is TRBJ1-1, with 7 bases matching TRBD1. This CDR3 region has 15 residues. Germline V CDR1 and CDR2: LNHDA, SQIVND (reference sequence). CDR3 bases: TGTGCCAGTAGTTTAGAGGGGGCATGGGACACTGAAGCTTTCTTT. Translating gives CASSLEGAWDTEAFF. Looking up the rest from reference TRBV19 and TRBJ1-1 gives the full variable domain: DGGITQSPKYLFRKEGQNVTLSCEQNLNHDAMYWYRQDPGQGLRLIYYSQIVNDFQKGDIAEGYSVSREKKESFPLTVTSAQKNPTAFYLCASSLEGAWDTEAFFGQGTRLTVV.

This chain uses TRBV7-2 with TRBJ1-4; tentatively, D is TRBD1 (5 bases). This CDR3 has 15 amino acids. Trimming took 5 bases from V and 0 from J, leaving 10 bases between them. CDR1 and CDR2 (germline): SGHTA, FQGNSA. CDR3 DNA sequence: TGTGCCAGCAGCCCGGGGGGGGCAACTAATGAAAAACTGTTTTTT. Amino acid sequence: CASSPGGATNEKLFF.

The rearrangement uses TRBV6-5 and TRBJ1-1; 9 bases line up with TRBD1. This CDR3 has 15 amino acids. Germline V gives CDR1 MNHEY, CDR2 SVGAGI. V was pared by 2 bases and J by 5 bases, with 6 bases of the junction left unmatched. The CDR3 here is CASSYLRDRETEAFF. The DNA for the CDR3 is TGTGCCAGCAGTTACCTCCGGGACAGGGAGACTGAAGCTTTCTTT.

This clone was counted once. The chain combines TRBV19 with TRBJ1-1, with 7 bases lining up with TRBD1. The length of the CDR3 is 14 residues. Germline V CDR1 and CDR2: LNHDA, SQIVND (reference sequence). V lost 5 bases and J lost 4; bases outside the gene matches: 7. The CDR3 nucleotides read TGTGCCAGTAGTGAGACAGGGAGGACCACTGAAGCTTTCTTT. Protein sequence: CASSETGRTTEAFF. The variable domain in full, completed from reference TRBV19 and TRBJ1-1, reads DGGITQSPKYLFRKEGQNVTLSCEQNLNHDAMYWYRQDPGQGLRLIYYSQIVNDFQKGDIAEGYSVSREKKESFPLTVTSAQKNPTAFYLCASSETGRTTEAFFGQGTRLTVV.

J is TRBJ2-1 and V is TRBV10-3, with a weak D call TRBD1 (5 bases). Germline V gene data show CDR1 as ENHRY and CDR2 as SYGVKD. Deletions cut 11 bases from V and 6 bases from J, with 17 bases between. CDR3 length equals 13 residues. The CDR3 nucleotides read TGTGCCTCAGGTAGGGGAACAATCAATGAGCAGTTCTTC. Its protein product is CASGRGTINEQFF.

CDR3 in amino acids: CASSYGRGGVNEAFF. The CDR3 DNA is TGTGCCAGCAGTTACGGTAGGGGAGGGGTAAATGAAGCTTTCTTT. V gene TRBV6-5 combines with J gene TRBJ1-1, with D possibly being TRBD1 (5 bases). Trimming shortened V by 2 bases and J by 7 bases, and 17 bases separated the two germline ends. CDR1 is MNHEY and CDR2 is SVGAGI in the germline V gene. The CDR3 spans 15 residues.

This sequence joins TRBV7-2 and TRBJ1-5; the D is unclear. The germline CDR1 and CDR2 sequences are SGHTA and FQGNSA. This CDR3 comprises 15 residues. V lost 2 bases and J 1 base, leaving 9 bases between the germline ends. CDR3 sequence: CASSLFHGSNQPQHF. The CDR3 DNA sequence: TGTGCCAGCAGCTTATTCCACGGGAGCAATCAGCCCCAGCATTTT.

The rearrangement links TRBV20-1 to TRBJ2-5; tentatively, D is TRBD1 (6 bases). Germline V gene data show CDR1 as DFQATT and CDR2 as SNEGSKA (reference sequence). This CDR3 is 14 amino acids long. Trimming cost V 4 bases and J 4 bases, with 16 bases left between them. The CDR3 loop reads CSANDRPLVETQYF. The CDR3 DNA sequence: TGCAGTGCTAATGACAGGCCTCTGGTAGAGACCCAGTACTTC.

The V call is TRBV5-1, the J call TRBJ2-3, with 8 nucleotides matching TRBD1. The CDR3 contains 15 residues. Per germline, CDR1 SGHRS and CDR2 YFSETQ. V was pared by 2 bases and J by 6 bases, with 8 bases of the junction left unmatched. Here the CDR3 reads CASSFSDRERDTQYF. The CDR3 coding sequence is TGCGCCAGCAGCTTCTCGGACAGGGAGCGGGATACGCAGTATTTT.

V and J are TRBV7-9 and TRBJ1-2; 7 positions match TRBD1. Germline V lookup: CDR1 SEHNR, CDR2 FQNEAQ (reference sequence). V dropped 1 base and J dropped 5; count of bases not matched to a gene: 4. The CDR3 contains 14 residues. The DNA of the CDR3 is TGTGCCAGCAGCTTAGTCGGACAGGTTTATGGCTACACCTTC. Its translation is CASSLVGQVYGYTF.

This clone was seen once. V gene TRBV6-5 combines with J gene TRBJ1-6; 10 nucleotides line up with TRBD1. V lost 4 bases, J lost 10 bases, and 7 bases stayed unmatched. In germline, CDR1 is MNHEY, CDR2 SVGAGI. CDR3 size: 15 residues. The CDR3 is CASSSGQGRYSPLHF. The CDR3 DNA reads TGTGCCAGCAGTTCGGGACAGGGGCGTTACTCACCCCTCCACTTT.

The chain employs TRBV29-1 and TRBJ2-1, with D tentatively TRBD1 (5 bases). CDR1 is SQVTM and CDR2 is ANQGSEA in the germline V gene. V was trimmed by 4 bases and J by 5 bases, leaving 15 bases between them. The CDR3 spans 14 residues. The CDR3: CSVVLQGIHNEQFF. CDR3 nucleotides: TGCAGCGTTGTTCTCCAGGGTATTCACAATGAGCAGTTCTTC.

This CDR3 is CASSTSGSYEQYV. The CDR3 DNA reads as TGTGCCAGCAGTACTAGCGGGTCCTACGAGCAGTACGTC. This sequence joins TRBV6-2 or TRBV6-3 and TRBJ2-7, with TRBD2 identical over 9 bases. The CDR3 is 13 amino acids. Germline values: CDR1 MNHEY, CDR2 SVGEGT. V lost 5 bases, J lost 1 base, and 0 bases stayed unmatched.